The following is a T cell receptor (beta chain) sequence with its context. The data originate from a study of blood T cell repertoires in COVID-19. TCRdb's table, derived via immunoSEQ multiplex PCR, lists solely in-frame clones and lacks some. The sample carries about 170,000 clones, around 86% recorded once. Trimming removed 4 bases from V and 10 bases from J; junction bases left unmatched: 6. Germline V lookup: CDR1 SGHDT, CDR2 YYEEEE. The CDR3 contains 12 residues. The material sequenced was peripheral blood. This receptor was identified in an elderly woman in a cohort sampled during active or convalescent COVID-19. The chain has TRBV5-6 and TRBJ2-3; 7 positions match TRBD1. This CDR3 reads CASSPRTGPQYF. CDR3 DNA: TGTGCCAGCAGCCCGCGGACAGGCCCGCAGTATTTT.